These 5 T cell receptor beta chains originate from one sample sequenced in a study of beta chain features in type 1 diabetes. Of the isolated RNA, all was reverse transcribed, and so the sequenced material was expressed TCRB transcripts. Some clones are missing from TCRdb's copy, which holds only in-frame ones; the method was immunoSEQ multiplex PCR. The table records 350,000 to 400,000 clones, over 12% of them present only once. Material for sequencing was naive CD4+ T cells from blood. Receptor source: a woman between 18 and 30 years old in good health.

This clone was seen a handful of times. The chain uses TRBV7-9 and TRBJ2-7; TRBD1 is a possible D gene (6 bases). Deletions cut 3 bases from V and 1 base from J, with 16 bases between. The germline gives CDR1 SEHNR, CDR2 FQNEAQ (reference sequence). This CDR3 is built from 16 residues. CDR3 in DNA: TGTGCCAGCAGCTTTTATTACCAGGGGCCGTCCTACGAGCAGTACTTC. Its translation is CASSFYYQGPSYEQYF.

This clone has more than one count but fewer than ten. A read error may account for a junction end that differs from germline. The rearrangement links TRBV29-1 to TRBJ2-1; 8 bases line up with TRBD1. The CDR3 extends over 15 amino acids. Germline V CDR1 and CDR2: SQVTM, ANQGSEA. The CDR3 DNA is TGCAGCGTCGAAGCAGGCACAGGGGGATCCCATGAGCAGTTCTTC. Residues: CSVEAGTGGSHEQFF.

There are a few counts of this clone. The chain links TRBV19 to TRBJ2-5; 7 bases are shared with TRBD2. The CDR3 totals 15 residues. Germline CDR1 LNHDA, CDR2 SQIVND (reference sequence). Trimming took 6 bases from V and 5 from J; bases not matched to a gene: 12. DNA for the CDR3: TGTGCCAGTAGCCGGACTAGAGTGGTCCAGGAGACCCAGTACTTC. Translation: CASSRTRVVQETQYF.

This clone was recorded a few times. The chain uses TRBV23-1 and TRBJ2-1; TRBD2 is a possible D gene (5 bases). TRBV23-1 is recorded as an ORF, its role being uncertain. The CDR3 runs to 13 residues. The V and J ends lost 6 bases and 6 bases respectively, with 12 bases between them. Here the CDR3 reads CASSPGFSNEQFF. The CDR3, as DNA: TGCGCCAGCAGCCCGGGATTCAGCAATGAGCAGTTCTTC.

The genes are TRBV11-3 and TRBJ2-7; 7 nucleotides align to TRBD2. Germline V gene data show CDR1 as SGHNT and CDR2 as YENEEA. Unmatched junction bases numbered 6, after V lost 5 bases and J lost 2 bases. The CDR3 has 14 residues. Here the CDR3 DNA reads TGTGCCAGCAGCACCCGGGACTATCCCTACGAGCAGTACTTC. It specifies CASSTRDYPYEQYF.